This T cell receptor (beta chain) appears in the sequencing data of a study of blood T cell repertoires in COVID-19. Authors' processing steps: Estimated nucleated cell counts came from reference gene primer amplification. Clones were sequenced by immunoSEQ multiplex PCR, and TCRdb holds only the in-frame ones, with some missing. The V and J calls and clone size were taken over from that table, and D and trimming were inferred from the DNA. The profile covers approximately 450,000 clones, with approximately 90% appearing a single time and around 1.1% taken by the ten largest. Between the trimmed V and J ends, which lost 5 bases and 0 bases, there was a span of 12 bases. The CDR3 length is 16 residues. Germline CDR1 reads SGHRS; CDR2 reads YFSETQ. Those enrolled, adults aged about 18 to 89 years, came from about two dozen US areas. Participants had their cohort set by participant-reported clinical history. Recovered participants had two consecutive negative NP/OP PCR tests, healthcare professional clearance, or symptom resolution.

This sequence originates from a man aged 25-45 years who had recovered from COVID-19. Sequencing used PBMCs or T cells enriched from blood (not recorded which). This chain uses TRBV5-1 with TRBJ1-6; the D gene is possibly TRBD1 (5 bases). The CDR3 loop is CASRGQASSYNSPLHF. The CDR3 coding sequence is TGCGCCAGCAGGGGGCAGGCGAGCTCCTATAATTCACCCCTCCACTTT.